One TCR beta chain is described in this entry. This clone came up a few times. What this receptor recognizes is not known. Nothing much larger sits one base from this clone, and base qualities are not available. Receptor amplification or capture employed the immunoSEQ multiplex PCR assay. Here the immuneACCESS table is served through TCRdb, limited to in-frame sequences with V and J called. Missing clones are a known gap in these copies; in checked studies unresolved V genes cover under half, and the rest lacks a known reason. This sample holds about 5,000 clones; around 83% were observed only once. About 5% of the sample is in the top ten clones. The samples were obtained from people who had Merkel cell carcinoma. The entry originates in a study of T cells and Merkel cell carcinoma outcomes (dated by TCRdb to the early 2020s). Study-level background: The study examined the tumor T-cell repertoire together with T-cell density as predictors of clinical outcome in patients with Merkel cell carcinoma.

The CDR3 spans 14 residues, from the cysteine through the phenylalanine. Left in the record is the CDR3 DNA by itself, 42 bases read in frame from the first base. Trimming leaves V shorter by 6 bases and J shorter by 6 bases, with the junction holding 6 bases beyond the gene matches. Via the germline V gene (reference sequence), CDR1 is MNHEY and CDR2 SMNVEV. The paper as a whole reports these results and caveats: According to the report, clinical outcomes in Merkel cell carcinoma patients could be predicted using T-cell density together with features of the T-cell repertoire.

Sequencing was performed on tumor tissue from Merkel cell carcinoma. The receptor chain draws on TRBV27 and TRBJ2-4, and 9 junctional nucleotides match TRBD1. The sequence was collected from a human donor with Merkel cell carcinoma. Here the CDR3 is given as CASSPGTGINIQYF. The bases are TGTGCCAGCAGCCCAGGGACAGGGATAAACATTCAGTACTTC.